Below are 22 T cell receptor beta chains sequenced from a single sample in a study of T cells in Graves' hyperthyroidism and ophthalmopathy. Amplification yielded TCR beta CDR3 regions, with RNA transcripts as the source. HTBI primers drove first-round RT-PCR of the TCR CDR3. One entry per CDR3 protein, called by TCRdb with MiXCR from the multiplex PCR reads. The sample has roughly 150,000 distinct CDR3 sequences, 9.4% seen once; the top ten hold approximately 20%. Sequencing was performed on blood. Source of these receptors: a woman aged 18-29 years with Graves' hyperthyroidism that later progressed to Graves' ophthalmopathy.

Many counts were recorded for this clonotype. V gene TRBV2 combines with J gene TRBJ2-5; D possibly corresponds to TRBD1 (5 bases). Trimming removed 4 bases from V and 9 bases from J, with 21 bases in between. The CDR3 runs 15 residues. The V gene's germline CDR1 is SNHLY and CDR2 FYNNEI. CDR3 protein: CASSGQGGLAVAQYF. CDR3 in DNA: TGTGCCAGCAGTGGGCAGGGTGGCCTGGCAGTGGCCCAGTACTTC.

The chain links TRBV18 to TRBJ2-5; D is uncertain. Looked up from germline, CDR1 is KGHSH and CDR2 is LQKENI. CDR3 length: 16 amino acids. Trimming took 3 bases from V and 1 from J, leaving 15 bases between them. CDR3 DNA: TGTGCCAGCTCACCGGCTCAGCGCCACAGCCAAGAGACCCAGTACTTC. It codes for CASSPAQRHSQETQYF.

Many counts were recorded for this clonotype. The rearrangement joins TRBV30 to TRBJ1-5, with 7 bases lining up with TRBD1. J gave up 9 bases and V 3 bases, and 14 bases lay outside the gene matches. CDR1 is GTSNPN, CDR2 SVGIG, per germline (reference sequence). The CDR3 has 15 residues. In nucleotides, the CDR3 is TGTGCCTGGAGACCTAGGGGGCCTAAGTCACGGCCCCAGCATTTT. Amino acids: CAWRPRGPKSRPQHF.

The chain uses TRBV19 and TRBJ2-7; 11 bases are a match to TRBD1. Germline values: CDR1 LNHDA, CDR2 SQIVND (reference sequence). This CDR3 has 15 residues. The V gene end was trimmed by 7 bases and the J gene end by 2 bases; junction bases not matched to a gene: 7. DNA of the CDR3: TGTGCCAGTACCCTAGGACAGGGGGCTCCCTACGAGCAGTACTTC. Amino acids: CASTLGQGAPYEQYF.

The V and J genes are TRBV4-2 and TRBJ2-7; D might be TRBD1 (5 bases). CDR1 is LGHNA, CDR2 YNFKEQ, per germline. CDR3 length: 14 residues. V was clipped by 4 bases and J by 1 base, with 11 bases between them. The CDR3 nucleotides read TGTGCCAGCAGCCCCAACCAGGGTTCCTACGAGCAGTACTTC. Protein product: CASSPNQGSYEQYF.

This rearrangement joins TRBV6-1 to TRBJ2-3; 7 bases map to TRBD2. The length of the CDR3 is 14 residues. Trimming at V came to 8 bases and at J to 3 bases, leaving 8 bases not matched to a gene. Germline V CDR1 and CDR2: MNHNS, SASEGT. Written as DNA, the CDR3 is TGTGCCAGCCAGGGACTACAGGTAACAGATACGCAGTATTTT. Protein product: CASQGLQVTDTQYF.

This clonotype has a count of ten or more. The chain joins TRBV3-1 to TRBJ2-2; D possibly corresponds to TRBD2 (6 bases). Germline-derived CDR1 and CDR2 are LGHDT and YNNKEL (reference sequence). The CDR3 totals 17 residues. V dropped 0 bases and J dropped 0 bases, with 11 bases sitting between them. This chain's CDR3 is CASSQDPPGANTGELFF. For the CDR3, the DNA is TGTGCCAGCAGCCAAGACCCTCCGGGGGCGAACACCGGGGAGCTGTTTTTT.

This clonotype was found a few times. The genes are TRBV7-9 and TRBJ1-2; TRBD1 aligns across 10 bases. Germline lookup yields CDR1 SEHNR and CDR2 FQNEAQ (reference sequence). This CDR3 comprises 16 residues. The V segment lost 4 bases and the J segment 2 bases; nucleotides outside the gene matches: 7. This chain's CDR3 is CASSSGTGVRNYGYTF. Here the CDR3 DNA reads TGTGCCAGCAGCTCAGGGACAGGGGTGAGGAACTATGGCTACACCTTC.

This clonotype has at least ten counts. The chain combines TRBV5-4 with TRBJ1-1, with D perhaps matching TRBD1 (5 bases). Trimming stripped 2 bases from V and 11 bases from J, with 19 bases between. The CDR3 length is 14 residues. Looked up from germline, CDR1 is SGHNT and CDR2 is YYREEE (reference sequence). CDR3 region: CASSFFGGGKEAFF. For the CDR3, the DNA is TGTGCCAGCAGCTTCTTTGGGGGAGGAAAGGAGGCTTTCTTT.

This clonotype was picked up a small number of times. The chain combines TRBV6-1 with TRBJ2-2; a possible D gene is TRBD1 (5 bases). The CDR3 spans 12 residues. Germline V gives CDR1 MNHNS, CDR2 SASEGT. V dropped 8 bases and J dropped 6 bases, with 10 bases sitting between them. CDR3 sequence (DNA): TGTGCCAGCGGACAAGGGGCCGGGGAGCTGTTTTTT. This translates into CASGQGAGELFF.

Note on this clonotype: With a much larger clone just one base away, this may be a read error. The rearrangement links TRBV18 to TRBJ1-1, with D possibly TRBD1 on 6 matching bases. V was trimmed by 4 bases and J by 4 bases, leaving 13 bases between them. Germline CDR1 is KGHSH and CDR2 is LQKENI. The CDR3 extends over 14 amino acids. The CDR3 here is CASSQGRGTTEAFF. Written as DNA, the CDR3 is TGTGCCAGCTCACAAGGCAGGGGAACCACTGAAGCTTTCTTT.

This clonotype showed up many times. The chain has TRBV5-8 and TRBJ1-5; D gene unclear. The CDR3 has 13 amino acids. CDR1 is SGHTS, CDR2 YDEGEE, per germline. The V end lost 2 bases, the J end lost 7 bases, and 10 bases lay between the germline ends. CDR3 loop: CASSLPPNQPQHF. The CDR3 bases are TGTGCCAGCAGCTTACCTCCCAACCAGCCCCAGCATTTT.

This clonotype was counted at least ten times. The rearrangement joins TRBV25-1 to TRBJ1-2; possibly TRBD1 for D (5 bases). V gave up 1 base and J gave up 3 bases, with 12 bases separating them. Germline V CDR1 and CDR2: MGHDK, SYGVNS. This CDR3 is 15 amino acids long. As DNA, the CDR3 is TGTGCCAGCAGTGAATTGGAGGGGCAAGACTATGGCTACACCTTC. Translating gives CASSELEGQDYGYTF.

This clonotype has at least ten counts. This sequence joins TRBV30 and TRBJ1-1; 9 bases are shared with TRBD1. Germline V lookup: CDR1 GTSNPN, CDR2 SVGIG (reference sequence). The CDR3 runs 19 residues. The trim removed 5 bases at V and 6 bases at J, leaving 25 bases unmatched. The CDR3 spells CAWGGGTGSILWGRSEAFF. DNA for the CDR3: TGTGCCTGGGGGGGGGGGACAGGGTCTATTCTGTGGGGTAGGTCTGAAGCTTTCTTT.

This clonotype was recorded a few times. The chain employs TRBV20-1 and TRBJ2-7; 9 bases match TRBD2. Germline trimming cut 0 bases from V and 7 bases from J; bases unmatched to any gene: 7. The CDR3 is 14 residues long. Germline-derived CDR1 and CDR2 are DFQATT and SNEGSKA (reference sequence). The DNA for the CDR3 is TGCAGTGCTAGAGAGGGCGGGGGGGCGAGTGAGCAGTACTTC. Residues: CSAREGGGASEQYF.

This clonotype was detected only a few times. The J gene is TRBJ1-1, the V gene TRBV29-1, with no clear D. Trimming took 3 bases from V and 4 from J, leaving 3 bases between them. The CDR3 is 10 residues long. Per germline, CDR1 SQVTM and CDR2 ANQGSEA. The CDR3 sequence: CSVEGTEAFF. As DNA, the CDR3 is TGCAGCGTTGAGGGCACTGAAGCTTTCTTT.

CDR3 nucleotides: TGTGCCAGCAGTGCAAGAGGGGGTAGGAATCAGCCCCAGCATTTT. It is translated as CASSARGGRNQPQHF. This chain links TRBV27 with TRBJ1-5; tentative D call: TRBD1 (6 bases). The V gene's germline CDR1 is MNHEY and CDR2 SMNVEV (reference sequence). The CDR3 has 15 amino acids. The V gene lost 5 bases and the J gene lost 4 bases, with 15 bases spanning the gap.

The rearrangement joins TRBV7-3 to TRBJ2-3; TRBD2 matches at 8 bases. Trimming removed 5 bases from V and 2 bases from J; junction bases left unmatched: 6. The CDR3 is made up of 15 amino acids. The germline V gene encodes CDR1 SGHTA and CDR2 FQGTGA. This chain's CDR3 is CASSRGGGSTDTQYF. The CDR3 DNA reads as TGTGCCAGCAGCCGGGGGGGGGGGTCCACAGATACGCAGTATTTT.

This clonotype has a count of ten or more. V usage is TRBV7-6 and J usage is TRBJ2-2, with a possible D match to TRBD2 (5 bases). V lost 8 bases to trimming and J lost 5 bases, with 24 bases between them. The CDR3 totals 17 residues. Germline values: CDR1 SGHVS, CDR2 FNYEAQ. Here the CDR3 reads CASLRMVEGVSTGELFF. CDR3 bases: TGTGCCAGCCTACGTATGGTCGAGGGAGTGAGTACCGGGGAGCTGTTTTTT. Full variable domain (rest looked up from reference TRBV7-6 and TRBJ2-2): GAGVSQSPRYKVTKRGQDVALRCDPISGHVSLYWYRQALGQGPEFLTYFNYEAQQDKSGLPNDRFSAERPEGSISTLTIQRTEQRDSAMYRCASLRMVEGVSTGELFFGEGSRLTVL.

In the case of this clonotype: A much more abundant neighbour one base away suggests this may be a read error. V gene TRBV10-2 combines with J gene TRBJ2-5; D perhaps matches TRBD2 (6 bases). Germline-derived CDR1 and CDR2 are WSHSY and SAAADI. The CDR3 contains 11 residues. Trimming took 3 bases from V and 9 from J, leaving 8 bases between them. As DNA, the CDR3 is TGCGCCAGCAGTGATTGGGAGGCCCAGTACTTC. Translating gives CASSDWEAQYF.

In its sample, this clonotype was seen many times. The chain employs TRBV12-3 or TRBV12-4 and TRBJ1-1, with no clear D. The CDR3 covers 13 residues. The ends were cut back, 1 base at V and 5 bases at J, with 8 bases in the middle. The CDR3 protein is CASSLGTKTEAFF. The CDR3 coding sequence is TGTGCCAGCAGTTTAGGCACCAAAACTGAAGCTTTCTTT.

This clonotype was detected many times. This chain uses TRBV5-8 with TRBJ1-2; TRBD1 aligns across 12 bases. V shed 1 base, J shed 6 bases, and the junction held 10 bases outside the gene matches. The CDR3 has 17 amino acids. Germline V CDR1 and CDR2: SGHTS, YDEGEE. The chain's CDR3 is CASSLWGQGARGNGYTF. The DNA for the CDR3 is TGTGCCAGCAGCTTGTGGGGACAGGGGGCTCGGGGAAATGGCTACACCTTC.